This TCR beta chain was found in a study of CD8+ T cells in alopecia areata. Study details: A regimen of oral tofacitinib, 5 to 10 mg twice daily, was given to treated patients.

In each case, RNA was isolated and then reverse transcribed into cDNA as the sequencing template. Profiling relied on immunoSEQ multiplex PCR, and the TCRdb table lists in-frame clones only, not all of them. The data hold hundreds of thousands of clones, with 50% to 70% observed a single time. Trimming cost V 4 bases and J 5 bases, with 11 bases left between them. This CDR3 has 14 amino acids. The V gene's germline CDR1 is MGHDK and CDR2 SYGVNS. A remark on this clone: What it binds is not known.

Study conclusions and caveats: Relative to normal scalp, lesional scalp, especially alopecia totalis/universalis, showed higher clonality.

Alopecia areata patients had lesional scalp punch biopsies and peripheral blood taken from them. The rearrangement links TRBV25-1 to TRBJ2-2; unclear D gene. The sample in question was CD4+ T cells sorted from blood, obtained at week 0. The origin of this receptor is a human donor with alopecia areata. CDR3 in amino acids: CASSGLVGTGELFF. The DNA for the CDR3 is TGTGCCAGCAGTGGCCTGGTAGGGACCGGGGAGCTGTTTTTT. The full variable domain, its missing parts supplied by reference TRBV25-1 and TRBJ2-2, is EADIYQTPRYLVIGTGKKITLECSQTMGHDKMYWYQQDPGMELHLIHYSYGVNSTEKGDLSSESTVSRIRTEHFPLTLESARPSHTSQYLCASSGLVGTGELFFGEGSRLTVL.